The subject of this entry is one T cell receptor (beta chain). The antigen is undetermined. 5'RACE primed at constant segments yielded TCR alpha and TCR beta cDNA libraries bearing sample barcodes and UMIs. MiXCR, applied by TCRdb to the 5' RACE reads, yields one record per CDR3 protein. The repertoire consists of more than 80,000 distinct CDR3 sequences, with about 18% occurring once and the leading ten covering 25% to 35%. This record comes from a study of T-cell memory formation after mild COVID-19. Across the study: Clusters were largely donor specific. Study results and caveats: Detection of some responders pre-infection suggested pre-existing cross-reactive memory T cells participated. CD8+ contracting clones occupied EMRA, while CD4+ ones occupied mainly CM and EM.

This CDR3 is built from 17 residues. Trimming stripped 3 bases from V and 2 bases from J, with 18 bases between. Germline assignment: CDR1 MNHEY and CDR2 SMNVEV (reference sequence). The sequencing input was PBMCs or a T cell subset sorted from them (not recorded which). This rearrangement joins TRBV27 to TRBJ2-3; tentatively, D is TRBD2 (5 bases). The clonotype originates from an adult woman who had mild COVID-19 (a few samples of this study predate the infection). Cell type and time point are not known. The CDR3 spells CASSFTGGSLITDTQYF. CDR3 in DNA: TGTGCCAGCAGTTTCACTGGAGGCTCTTTAATCACAGATACGCAGTATTTT.